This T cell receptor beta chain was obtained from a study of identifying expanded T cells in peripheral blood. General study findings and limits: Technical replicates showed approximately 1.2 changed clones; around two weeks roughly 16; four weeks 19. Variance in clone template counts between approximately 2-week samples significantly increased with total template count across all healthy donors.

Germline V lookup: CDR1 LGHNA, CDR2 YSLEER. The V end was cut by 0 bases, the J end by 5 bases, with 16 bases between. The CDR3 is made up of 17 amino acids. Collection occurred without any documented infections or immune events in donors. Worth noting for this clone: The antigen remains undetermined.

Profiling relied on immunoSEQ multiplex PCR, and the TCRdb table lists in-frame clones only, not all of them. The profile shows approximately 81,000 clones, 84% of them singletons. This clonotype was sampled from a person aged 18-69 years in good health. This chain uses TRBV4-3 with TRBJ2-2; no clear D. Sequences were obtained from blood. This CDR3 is CASSQDPRVGRTGELFF. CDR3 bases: TGCGCCAGCAGCCAAGACCCTAGGGTAGGCCGGACCGGGGAGCTGTTTTTT.